These 6 T cell receptor beta chains share one sample of origin, sequenced in a study of T-cell reconstitution after alpha-beta-depleted transplantation in children. Unique molecular identifiers featured in how the TCRbeta library was prepared. A single record per CDR3 protein comes from TCRdb applying MiXCR to the PCR reads. In the table there are 150,000 to 250,000 distinct CDR3 sequences, just over 14% of which are singletons. The sample here was PBMCs from the stem cell graft donor, taken from the stem cell graft. The receptors here all came from a human donor who donated a stem cell graft to a child with acute lymphoblastic leukemia.

As for this clonotype: A read error may explain this, as a much larger clone is one base away. This chain links TRBV7-9 with TRBJ2-3; no definite D call. Per germline, CDR1 SEHNR and CDR2 FQNEAQ (reference sequence). The CDR3 consists of 11 residues. For the CDR3, the DNA is TGTGCCAGCAGCGCAGCAGATATGCAGTATTTT. This encodes CASSAADMQYF.

This chain links TRBV18 with TRBJ1-3, with 8 bases matching TRBD1. The V and J ends lost 3 bases and 4 bases, in that order; junction bases with no gene match: 5. CDR1 and CDR2 (germline): KGHSH, LQKENI. The CDR3 runs 15 residues. Here the CDR3 DNA reads TGTGCCAGCTCACCGACAGGGGATAAGGGAAACACCATATATTTT. This gives the protein CASSPTGDKGNTIYF.

This clonotype was observed a few times. The chain carries TRBV6-1 and TRBJ1-2; D gene ambiguous. The CDR3 covers 15 residues. The germline gives CDR1 MNHNS, CDR2 SASEGT. With 5 bases removed from V and 8 bases from J, the gap between germline ends came to 21 bases. The CDR3 reads CASSPDIGFVGGYTF. CDR3 bases: TGTGCCAGCAGTCCAGATATAGGGTTTGTGGGAGGCTACACCTTC.

As for this clonotype: Its ends do not fully match the called genes, so a read error is possible. The gene calls are TRBV7-9 and TRBJ2-7; 7 nucleotides agree with TRBD1. CDR3 length: 13 amino acids. CDR1 and CDR2 from the germline V gene are SEHNR and FQNEAQ (reference sequence). DNA of the CDR3: TGTGCCAGCAGCCCTAGAAGACAGGGCGAGCAGTACTTT. Translation: CASSPRRQGEQYF.

Ten or more counts support this clonotype. In DNA, the CDR3 is TGTGCCAGCAGTTATTACCGGACTAGCGGCAAACACAATGAGCAGTTCTTC. Protein sequence: CASSYYRTSGKHNEQFF. The chain combines TRBV6-5 with TRBJ2-1, with 10 positions matching TRBD2. The germline V gene has CDR1 MNHEY and CDR2 SVGAGI. The V and J ends lost 3 bases and 5 bases, in that order; junction bases with no gene match: 10. The CDR3 is 17 amino acids.

This clonotype has more than one count but fewer than ten. The J gene is TRBJ2-1, the V gene TRBV11-2, with 9 bases that match TRBD2. The CDR3 sequence is 18 residues long. Germline CDR1 is SGHAT and CDR2 is FQNNGV. Germline trimming cut 1 base from V and 5 bases from J; bases unmatched to any gene: 12. The DNA for the CDR3 is TGTGCCAGCAGCTTAGGATTAAAGGGCGGGAGGGCCGACAATGAGCAGTTCTTC. It translates to CASSLGLKGGRADNEQFF.